This T cell receptor beta chain comes out of a study of vaccination effects on CD4 cells after COVID-19. Study results and caveats: The study enrolled few convalescent patients and sampled no early post-infection timepoints.

This clone has only a few counts. Its antigen remains unknown. Trimming shortened V by 8 bases and J by 6 bases, and 14 bases separated the two germline ends. Germline CDR1 reads LNHNV; CDR2 reads YYDKDF (reference sequence). CDR3 length: 13 amino acids. Method: immunoSEQ multiplex PCR; TCRdb's copy keeps in-frame clones and lacks some. The repertoire holds about 63,000 clones, with 60% to 80% as singletons. Ahead of sequencing, the ViraFEST assay grew antigen-specific CD4+ T cells using viral peptide pools. After about 10 days in culture, the CD4+ T cells were isolated. People in the vaccine group had not been infected with SARS-CoV-2 before, and their nucleocapsid antibodies were negative.

Sequencing used CD4+ T cells from PBMCs cultured with HCoV-OC43 spike peptides, obtained before COVID-19 vaccination. As for subset: HCoV-OC43 spike overlapping peptide pool stimulation. The chain uses TRBV15 and TRBJ1-5; a weak D match, TRBD1 (5 bases). This clonotype was obtained from a human donor who received a COVID-19 vaccine. The CDR3 DNA follows: TGTGCCACCGGAGGATCAGGGAGTCAGCCCCAGCATTTT. As protein: CATGGSGSQPQHF. The full variable domain, completed using reference TRBV15 and TRBJ1-5, is DAMVIQNPRYQVTQFGKPVTLSCSQTLNHNVMYWYQQKSSQAPKLLFHYYDKDFNNEADTPDNFQSRRPNTSFCFLDIRSPGLGDTAMYLCATGGSGSQPQHFGDGTRLSIL.